Listed here are 13 T cell receptor beta chains from one sample, sequenced in a study of somatic mutations in cytotoxic T cells in rheumatoid arthritis. The protocol was immunoSEQ multiplex PCR, while the TCRdb copy is restricted to in-frame clones and leaves out a portion. The sample consists of roughly 13,000 clones, 65% to 85% of them appearing once. Source material: CD8+ T cells sorted from blood. These TCRs come from an adult with rheumatoid arthritis.

This chain connects TRBV4-1 to TRBJ2-7; 9 positions agree with TRBD1. Germline V gene sequence: CDR1 MGHRA, CDR2 YSYEKL. The CDR3 runs to 15 residues. V lost 1 base to trimming and J lost 4 bases; unmatched junction nucleotides: 5. CDR3 bases: TGCGCCAGCAGCCAAGTCGGGACAGGGCATTACGAGCAGTACTTC. It codes for CASSQVGTGHYEQYF.

V gene TRBV27 combines with J gene TRBJ2-3; D gene uncertain. The germline gives CDR1 MNHEY, CDR2 SMNVEV (reference sequence). V lost 3 bases and J 6 bases, leaving 7 bases between the germline ends. There are 12 residues in the CDR3. The CDR3 spells CASSFPSDTQYF. DNA of the CDR3: TGTGCCAGCAGTTTCCCGTCGGATACGCAGTATTTT.

This chain uses TRBV11-2 with TRBJ2-5; D is uncertain. Germline V gene data show CDR1 as SGHAT and CDR2 as FQNNGV. The V and J ends lost 8 bases and 4 bases respectively, with 8 bases between them. The CDR3 contains 11 residues. CDR3 coding DNA: TGTGCCAGCCGGTGGGCAGAGACCCAGTACTTC. It specifies CASRWAETQYF.

The chain employs TRBV11-2 and TRBJ2-1; 9 bases agree with TRBD2. The trim removed 3 bases at V and 5 bases at J, leaving 5 bases unmatched. Looked up from germline, CDR1 is SGHAT and CDR2 is FQNNGV. The CDR3 covers 15 residues. CDR3 loop: CASSFFGGRDNEQFF. CDR3 DNA: TGTGCCAGCAGCTTTTTTGGCGGGAGGGACAATGAGCAGTTCTTC.

The chain employs TRBV28 and TRBJ2-7; 7 nucleotides line up with TRBD2. V trimming: 6 bases; J trimming: 5 bases; junction bases outside the gene matches: 10. The CDR3 runs 14 residues. Germline V lookup: CDR1 MDHEN, CDR2 SYDVKM. CDR3 protein: CASRIVTGGNEQYF. The CDR3 DNA sequence: TGTGCCAGCAGGATCGTGACGGGAGGCAACGAGCAGTACTTC.

This chain connects TRBV6-4 to TRBJ2-1; tentatively, D is TRBD2 (6 bases). Per germline, CDR1 MRHNA and CDR2 SNTAGT. V dropped 0 bases and J dropped 0 bases, with 6 bases sitting between them. This CDR3 comprises 15 residues. CDR3 DNA: TGTGCCAGCAGTGACTCTAGCGGCTCCTACAATGAGCAGTTCTTC. It is translated as CASSDSSGSYNEQFF.

For this clone: In the same sample, other DNA sequences code for this CDR3. The V and J genes are TRBV9 and TRBJ2-2; no definite D call. The CDR3 is 12 residues long. Per the germline V gene, CDR1 is SGDLS and CDR2 is YYNGEE. Trimming took off 4 bases at V and 4 bases at J, with 5 bases between the two ends. The CDR3: CASSMSTGELFF. DNA of the CDR3: TGTGCCAGCAGCATGAGCACCGGGGAGCTGTTTTTT. Using reference TRBV9 and TRBJ2-2 for the parts outside the CDR3, the full variable domain is DSGVTQTPKHLITATGQRVTLRCSPRSGDLSVYWYQQSLDQGLQFLIQYYNGEERAKGNILERFSAQQFPDLHSELNLSSLELGDSALYFCASSMSTGELFFGEGSRLTVL.

The rearrangement uses TRBV5-6 and TRBJ1-1, with unresolved D. CDR3 length equals 14 residues. V shed 3 bases and J shed 4 bases, with 13 bases lying between them. CDR1 and CDR2 from the germline V gene are SGHDT and YYEEEE. For the CDR3, the DNA is TGTGCCAGCAGCTCGGACTCTCTAAGCACTGAAGCTTTCTTT. It codes for CASSSDSLSTEAFF.

This clone has only one observation. The rearrangement links TRBV21-1 to TRBJ2-6; the listed D gene, TRBD1, was not tested against the DNA. TRBV21-1 is given as a pseudogene. There are 19 residues in the CDR3. CDR3 coding DNA: TGTGCCAGCAGCAAGTCCCTAGGGGTACCCAACTCTGGGGCCAACGTCCTGACTTTC. It encodes CASSKSLGVPNSGANVLTF.

This clone appeared once. The rearrangement links TRBV29-1 to TRBJ2-3; 7 positions agree with TRBD2. V shed 6 bases and J 2 bases; nucleotides not matched to a gene: 8. This CDR3 region has 14 residues. Germline V gene data show CDR1 as SQVTM and CDR2 as ANQGSEA. CDR3: CSVAPGLHTDTQYF. The DNA of the CDR3 is TGCAGCGTCGCTCCGGGACTACACACAGATACGCAGTATTTT.

This chain uses TRBV29-1 with TRBJ2-3; possible D gene TRBD2, 5 bases. Per germline, CDR1 SQVTM and CDR2 ANQGSEA. The CDR3 is 17 residues long. Trimming stripped 0 bases from V and 5 bases from J, with 21 bases between. The CDR3 region has the DNA TGCAGCGTTGAAGAGTCCACATTCGACCTAGCAGTAGATACGCAGTATTTT. Translating gives CSVEESTFDLAVDTQYF.

The gene calls are TRBV5-1 and TRBJ2-7, with D uncertain. The CDR3 contains 13 residues. Trimming stripped 0 bases from V and 3 bases from J, with 7 bases between. Per the germline V gene, CDR1 is SGHRS and CDR2 is YFSETQ. CDR3 nucleotide sequence: TGCGCCAGCAGCTTGGCACAAGACTACGAGCAGTACTTC. As protein: CASSLAQDYEQYF.

V usage is TRBV9 and J usage is TRBJ1-1; D gene ambiguous. CDR1 is SGDLS and CDR2 is YYNGEE in the germline V gene. The CDR3 sequence is 15 residues long. V dropped 3 bases and J dropped 4 bases, with 16 bases sitting between them. CDR3 residues: CASSDVDRVGTEAFF. CDR3 sequence (DNA): TGTGCCAGCAGCGACGTGGACCGGGTCGGCACTGAAGCTTTCTTT.